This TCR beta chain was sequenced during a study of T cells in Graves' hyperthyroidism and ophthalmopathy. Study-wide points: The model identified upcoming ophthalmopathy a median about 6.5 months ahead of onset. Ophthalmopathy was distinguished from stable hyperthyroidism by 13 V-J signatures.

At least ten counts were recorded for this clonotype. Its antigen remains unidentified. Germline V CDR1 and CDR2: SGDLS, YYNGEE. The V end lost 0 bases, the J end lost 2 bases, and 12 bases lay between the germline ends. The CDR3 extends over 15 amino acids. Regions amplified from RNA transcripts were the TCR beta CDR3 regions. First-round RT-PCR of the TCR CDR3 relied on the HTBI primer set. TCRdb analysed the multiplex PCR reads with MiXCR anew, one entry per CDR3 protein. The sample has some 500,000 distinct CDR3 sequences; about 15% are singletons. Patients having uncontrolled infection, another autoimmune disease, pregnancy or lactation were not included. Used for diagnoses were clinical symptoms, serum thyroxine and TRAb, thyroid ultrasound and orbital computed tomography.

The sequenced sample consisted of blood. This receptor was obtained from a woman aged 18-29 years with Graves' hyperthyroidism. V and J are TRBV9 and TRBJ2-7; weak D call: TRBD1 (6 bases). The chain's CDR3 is CASSVEGQPPYEQYF. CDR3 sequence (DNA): TGTGCCAGCAGCGTAGAAGGACAGCCACCCTACGAGCAGTACTTC.